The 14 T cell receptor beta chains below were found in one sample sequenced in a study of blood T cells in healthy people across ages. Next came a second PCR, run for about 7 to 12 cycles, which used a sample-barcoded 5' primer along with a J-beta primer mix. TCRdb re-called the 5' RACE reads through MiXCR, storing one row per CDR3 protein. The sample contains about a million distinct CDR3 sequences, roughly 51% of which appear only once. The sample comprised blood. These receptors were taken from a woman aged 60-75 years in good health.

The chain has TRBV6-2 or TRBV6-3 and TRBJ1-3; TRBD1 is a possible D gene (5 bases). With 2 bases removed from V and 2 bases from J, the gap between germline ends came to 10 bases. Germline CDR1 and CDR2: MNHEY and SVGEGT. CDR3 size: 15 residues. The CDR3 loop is CASSYHGDPGNTIYF. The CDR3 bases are TGTGCCAGCAGTTACCACGGGGACCCTGGAAACACCATATATTTT.

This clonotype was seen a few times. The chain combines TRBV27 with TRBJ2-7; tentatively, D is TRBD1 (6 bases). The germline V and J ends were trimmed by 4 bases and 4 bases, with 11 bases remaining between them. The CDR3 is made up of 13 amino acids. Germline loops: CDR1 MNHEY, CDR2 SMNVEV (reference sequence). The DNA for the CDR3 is TGTGCCAGCAGTTCATACAGGGCGTACGAGCAGTACTTC. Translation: CASSSYRAYEQYF.

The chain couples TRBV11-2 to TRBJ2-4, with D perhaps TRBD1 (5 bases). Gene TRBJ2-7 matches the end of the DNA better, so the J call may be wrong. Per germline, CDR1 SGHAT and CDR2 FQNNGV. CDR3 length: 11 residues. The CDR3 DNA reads TGTGCCAGCAGCAGACAGCGCGAGCAGTACTTC. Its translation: CASSRQREQYF.

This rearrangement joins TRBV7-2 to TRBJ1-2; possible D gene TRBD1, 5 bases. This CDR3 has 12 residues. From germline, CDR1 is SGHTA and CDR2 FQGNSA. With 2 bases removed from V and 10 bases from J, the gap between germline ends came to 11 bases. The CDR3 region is CASSLSQQDYTF. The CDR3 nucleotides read TGTGCCAGCAGCTTATCCCAACAGGACTACACCTTC. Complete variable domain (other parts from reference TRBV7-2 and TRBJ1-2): GAGVSQSPSNKVTEKGKDVELRCDPISGHTALYWYRQSLGQGLEFLIYFQGNSAPDKSGLPSDRFSAERTGGSVSTLTIQRTQQEDSAVYLCASSLSQQDYTFGSGTRLTVV.

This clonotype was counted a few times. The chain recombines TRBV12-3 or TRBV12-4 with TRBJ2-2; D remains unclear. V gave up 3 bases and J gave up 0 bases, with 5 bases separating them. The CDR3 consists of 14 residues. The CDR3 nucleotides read TGTGCCAGCAGTTTTTCGGCGAACACCGGGGAGCTGTTTTTT. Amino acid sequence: CASSFSANTGELFF.

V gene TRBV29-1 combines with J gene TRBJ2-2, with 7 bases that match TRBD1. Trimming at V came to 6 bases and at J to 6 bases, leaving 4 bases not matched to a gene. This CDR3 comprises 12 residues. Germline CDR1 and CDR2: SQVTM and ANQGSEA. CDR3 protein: CSVDRGPGELFF. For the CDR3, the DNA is TGCAGCGTGGATAGGGGGCCCGGGGAGCTGTTTTTT.

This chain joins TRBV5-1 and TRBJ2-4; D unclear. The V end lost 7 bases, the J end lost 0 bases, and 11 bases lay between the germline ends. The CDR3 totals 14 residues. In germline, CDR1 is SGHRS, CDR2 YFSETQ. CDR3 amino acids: CASRPSLAKNIQYF. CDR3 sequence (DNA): TGCGCCAGCCGACCGAGTTTAGCCAAAAACATTCAGTACTTC.

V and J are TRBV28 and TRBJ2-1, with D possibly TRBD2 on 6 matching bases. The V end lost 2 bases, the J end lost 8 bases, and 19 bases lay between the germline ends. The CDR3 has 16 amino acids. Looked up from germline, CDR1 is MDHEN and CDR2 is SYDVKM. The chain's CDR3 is CASSLAGRIGSDEQFF. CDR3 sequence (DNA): TGTGCCAGCAGTTTAGCCGGGAGAATTGGGTCCGATGAGCAGTTCTTC.

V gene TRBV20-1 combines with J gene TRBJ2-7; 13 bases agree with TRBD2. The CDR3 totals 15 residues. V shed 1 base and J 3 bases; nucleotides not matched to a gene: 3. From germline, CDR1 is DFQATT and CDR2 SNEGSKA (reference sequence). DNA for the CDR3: TGCAGTGCTAGAGGGGGACTAGCGGGACGCTACGAGCAGTACTTC. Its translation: CSARGGLAGRYEQYF.

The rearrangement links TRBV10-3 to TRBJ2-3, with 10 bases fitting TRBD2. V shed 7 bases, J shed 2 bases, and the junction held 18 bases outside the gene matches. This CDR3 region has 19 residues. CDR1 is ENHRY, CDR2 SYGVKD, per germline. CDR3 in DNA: TGTGCCATCAATAGATCCCTAGCGGGAGAGGGGAGGTCCACAGATACGCAGTATTTT. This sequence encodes CAINRSLAGEGRSTDTQYF.

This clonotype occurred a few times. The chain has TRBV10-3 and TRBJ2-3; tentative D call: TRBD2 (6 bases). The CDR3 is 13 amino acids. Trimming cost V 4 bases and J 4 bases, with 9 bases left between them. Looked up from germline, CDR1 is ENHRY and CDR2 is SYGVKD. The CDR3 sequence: CAISVSGADTQYF. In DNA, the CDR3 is TGTGCCATCAGTGTTTCGGGAGCAGATACGCAGTATTTT.

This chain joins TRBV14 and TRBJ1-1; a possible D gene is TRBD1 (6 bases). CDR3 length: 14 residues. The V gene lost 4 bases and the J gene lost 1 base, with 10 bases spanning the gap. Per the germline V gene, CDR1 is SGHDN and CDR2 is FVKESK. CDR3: CASSRRQENTEAFF. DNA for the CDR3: TGTGCCAGCAGCCGACGACAGGAGAACACTGAAGCTTTCTTT.

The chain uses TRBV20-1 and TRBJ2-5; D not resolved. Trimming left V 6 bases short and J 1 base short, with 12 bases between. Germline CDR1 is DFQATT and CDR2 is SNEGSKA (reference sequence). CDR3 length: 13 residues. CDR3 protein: CSATASIQETQYF. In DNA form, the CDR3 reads TGCAGTGCCACAGCATCAATCCAAGAGACCCAGTACTTC.

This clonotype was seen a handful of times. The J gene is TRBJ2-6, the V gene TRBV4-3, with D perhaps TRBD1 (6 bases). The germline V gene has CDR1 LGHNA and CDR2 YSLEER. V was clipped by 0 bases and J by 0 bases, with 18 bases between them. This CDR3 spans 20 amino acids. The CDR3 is CASSQDAVGGINSGANVLTF. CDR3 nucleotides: TGCGCCAGCAGCCAAGATGCGGTAGGGGGAATCAACTCTGGGGCCAACGTCCTGACTTTC.